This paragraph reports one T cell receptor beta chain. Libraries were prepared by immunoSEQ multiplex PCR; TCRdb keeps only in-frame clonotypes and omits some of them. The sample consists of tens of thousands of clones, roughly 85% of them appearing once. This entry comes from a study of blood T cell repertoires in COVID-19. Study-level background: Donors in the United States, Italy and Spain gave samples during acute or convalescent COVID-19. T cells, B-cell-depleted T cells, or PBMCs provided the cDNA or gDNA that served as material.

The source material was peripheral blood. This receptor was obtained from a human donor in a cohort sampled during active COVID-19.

The CDR3 reads CASNPGYSGANVLTF. CDR3 DNA sequence: TGTGCCAGCAACCCAGGGTACTCTGGGGCCAACGTCCTGACTTTC. The genes are TRBV21-1 and TRBJ2-6; the D call of TRBD1 is as the table states it, not checked on the DNA. TRBV21-1 is marked as a pseudogene. The CDR3 consists of 15 residues.